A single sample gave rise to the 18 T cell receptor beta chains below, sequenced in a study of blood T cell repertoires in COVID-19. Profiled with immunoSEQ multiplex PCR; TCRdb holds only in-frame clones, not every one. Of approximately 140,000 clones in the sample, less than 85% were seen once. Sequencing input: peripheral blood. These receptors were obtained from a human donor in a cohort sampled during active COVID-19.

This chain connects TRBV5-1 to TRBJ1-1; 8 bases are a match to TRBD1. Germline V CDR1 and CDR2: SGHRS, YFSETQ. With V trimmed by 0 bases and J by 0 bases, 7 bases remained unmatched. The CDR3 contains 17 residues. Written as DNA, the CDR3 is TGCGCCAGCAGCTTGGAAGGGCAGGGGGCCCTGAACACTGAAGCTTTCTTT. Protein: CASSLEGQGALNTEAFF.

CDR3 sequence (DNA): TGTGCCAGCTGTCGGACAGGGGCTGGCTCAGATACGCAGTATTTT. Amino acids: CASCRTGAGSDTQYF. This rearrangement joins TRBV9 to TRBJ2-3; TRBD1 matches 9 bases. Germline V gene data show CDR1 as SGDLS and CDR2 as YYNGEE. Trimming took 7 bases from V and 4 from J; bases not matched to a gene: 10. This CDR3 is built from 15 residues.

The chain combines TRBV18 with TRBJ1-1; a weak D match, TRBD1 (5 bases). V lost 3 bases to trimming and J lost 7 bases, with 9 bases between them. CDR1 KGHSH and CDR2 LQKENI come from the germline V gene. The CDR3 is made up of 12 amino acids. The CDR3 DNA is TGTGCCAGCTCACCGGGGCTAGATGAAGCTTTCTTT. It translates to CASSPGLDEAFF.

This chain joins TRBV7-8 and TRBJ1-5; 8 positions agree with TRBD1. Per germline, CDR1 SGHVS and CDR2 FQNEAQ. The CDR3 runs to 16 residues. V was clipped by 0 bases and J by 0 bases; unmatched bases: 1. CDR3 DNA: TGTGCCAGCAGCTTAGCGGGACAGGATAGCAATCAGCCCCAGCATTTT. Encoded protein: CASSLAGQDSNQPQHF.

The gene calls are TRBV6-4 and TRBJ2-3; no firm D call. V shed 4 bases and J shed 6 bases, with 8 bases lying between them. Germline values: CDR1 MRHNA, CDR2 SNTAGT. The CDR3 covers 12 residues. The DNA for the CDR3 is TGTGCCAGCAGTGCGACCGGGGATACGCAGTATTTT. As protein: CASSATGDTQYF.

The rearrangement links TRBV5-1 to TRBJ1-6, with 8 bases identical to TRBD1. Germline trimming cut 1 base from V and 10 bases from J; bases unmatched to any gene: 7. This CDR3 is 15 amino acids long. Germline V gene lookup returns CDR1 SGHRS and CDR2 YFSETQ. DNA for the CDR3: TGCGCCAGCAGCTTGCGCCGACAGGGGAGATCACCCCTCCACTTT. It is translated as CASSLRRQGRSPLHF. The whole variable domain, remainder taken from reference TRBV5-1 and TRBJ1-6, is KAGVTQTPRYLIKTRGQQVTLSCSPISGHRSVSWYQQTPGQGLQFLFEYFSETQRNKGNFPGRFSGRQFSNSRSEMNVSTLELGDSALYLCASSLRRQGRSPLHFGNGTRLTVT.

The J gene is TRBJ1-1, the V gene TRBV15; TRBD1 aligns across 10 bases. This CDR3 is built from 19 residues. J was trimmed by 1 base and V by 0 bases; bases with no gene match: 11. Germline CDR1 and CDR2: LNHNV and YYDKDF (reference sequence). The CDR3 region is CATSRDQRGQGLPNTEAFF. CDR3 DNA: TGTGCCACCAGCAGAGACCAACGGGGACAGGGGCTACCGAACACTGAAGCTTTCTTT.

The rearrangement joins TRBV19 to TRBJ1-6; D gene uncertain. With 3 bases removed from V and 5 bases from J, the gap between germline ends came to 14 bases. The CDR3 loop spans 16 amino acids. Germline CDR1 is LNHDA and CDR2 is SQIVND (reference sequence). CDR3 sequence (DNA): TGTGCCAGTAGTATGTCGGCAACAGTGAATAATTCACCCCTCCACTTT. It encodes CASSMSATVNNSPLHF.

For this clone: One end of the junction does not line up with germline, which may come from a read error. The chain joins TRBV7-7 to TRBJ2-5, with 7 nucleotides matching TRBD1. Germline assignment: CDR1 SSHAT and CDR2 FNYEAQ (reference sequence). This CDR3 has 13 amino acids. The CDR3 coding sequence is TGTGCTAGCAGCTCCGGGACAGAGGAGACCCAGTACTTC. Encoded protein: CASSSGTEETQYF. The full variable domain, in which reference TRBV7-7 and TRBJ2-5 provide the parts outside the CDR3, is GAGVSQSPRYKVTKRGQDVTLRCDPISSHATLYWYQQALGQGPEFLTYFNYEAQPDKSGLPSDRFSAERPEGSISTLTIQRTEQRDSAMYRCASSSGTEETQYFGPGTRLLVL.

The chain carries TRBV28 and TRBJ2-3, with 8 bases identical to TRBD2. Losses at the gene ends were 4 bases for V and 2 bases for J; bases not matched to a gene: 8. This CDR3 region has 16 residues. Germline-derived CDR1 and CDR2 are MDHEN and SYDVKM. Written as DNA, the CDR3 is TGTGCCAGCAGTTCGCCGGGGGGGTCATACACAGATACGCAGTATTTT. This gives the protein CASSSPGGSYTDTQYF.

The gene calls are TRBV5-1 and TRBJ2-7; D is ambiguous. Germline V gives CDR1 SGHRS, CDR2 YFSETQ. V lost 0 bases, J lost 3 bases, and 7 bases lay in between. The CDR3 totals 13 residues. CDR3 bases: TGCGCCAGCAGCTTGGACACCCACTACGAGCAGTACTTC. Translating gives CASSLDTHYEQYF.

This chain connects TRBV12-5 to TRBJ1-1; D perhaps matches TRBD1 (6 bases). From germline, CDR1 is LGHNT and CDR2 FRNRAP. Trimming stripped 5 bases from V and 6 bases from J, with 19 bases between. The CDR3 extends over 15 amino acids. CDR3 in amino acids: CASGHQGRGRPEAFF. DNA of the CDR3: TGTGCTAGTGGTCACCAGGGCAGGGGTAGGCCTGAAGCTTTCTTT.

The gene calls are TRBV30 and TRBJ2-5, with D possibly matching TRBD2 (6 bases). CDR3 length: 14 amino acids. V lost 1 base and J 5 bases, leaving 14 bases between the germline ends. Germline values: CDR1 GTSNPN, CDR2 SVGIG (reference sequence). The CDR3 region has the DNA TGTGCCTGGAGTGCTCAAGGAGGGAAGGAGACCCAGTACTTC. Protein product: CAWSAQGGKETQYF.

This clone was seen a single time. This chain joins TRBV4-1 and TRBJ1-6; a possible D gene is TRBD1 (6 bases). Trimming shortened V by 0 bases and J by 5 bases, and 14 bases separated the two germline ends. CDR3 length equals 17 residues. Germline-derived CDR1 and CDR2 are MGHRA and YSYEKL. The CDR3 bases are TGCGCCAGCAGCCAAGAGAGCACAGGGAGAGATAATTCACCCCTCCACTTT. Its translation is CASSQESTGRDNSPLHF.

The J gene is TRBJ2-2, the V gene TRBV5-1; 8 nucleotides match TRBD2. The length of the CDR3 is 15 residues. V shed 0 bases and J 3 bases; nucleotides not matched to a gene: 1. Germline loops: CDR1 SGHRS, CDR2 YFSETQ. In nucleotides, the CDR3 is TGCGCCAGCAGCTTGGCAGCGGGGGACACCGGGGAGCTGTTTTTT. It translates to CASSLAAGDTGELFF.

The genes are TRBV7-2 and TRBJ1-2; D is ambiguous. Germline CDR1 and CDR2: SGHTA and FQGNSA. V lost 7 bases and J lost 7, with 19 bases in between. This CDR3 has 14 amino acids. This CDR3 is CASTPAYGVGGYTF. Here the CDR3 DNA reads TGTGCCAGCACCCCGGCATACGGGGTCGGTGGCTACACCTTC.

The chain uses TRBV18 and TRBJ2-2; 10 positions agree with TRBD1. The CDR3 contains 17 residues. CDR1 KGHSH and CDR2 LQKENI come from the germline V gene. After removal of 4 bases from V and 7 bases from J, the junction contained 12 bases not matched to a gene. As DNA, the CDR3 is TGTGCCAGCTCACTCAACGTGAGGACAGGGGGAATCGGGGAGCTGTTTTTT. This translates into CASSLNVRTGGIGELFF.

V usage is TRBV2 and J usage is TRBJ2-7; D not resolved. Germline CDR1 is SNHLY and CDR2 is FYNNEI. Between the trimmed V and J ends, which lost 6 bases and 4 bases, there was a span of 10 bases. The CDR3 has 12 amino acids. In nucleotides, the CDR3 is TGTGCCAGCAGAGCGTTCGGTTACGAGCAGTACTTC. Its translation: CASRAFGYEQYF.